This T cell receptor beta chain is drawn from a study of OX40 agonist ivuxolimab in advanced cancers. Study summary: All patients had ivuxolimab intravenously every 2 weeks at 0.01 to 10 mg/kg.

Clones were sequenced by immunoSEQ multiplex PCR, and TCRdb holds only the in-frame ones, with some missing. The sample records about 61,000 clones, under 85% being singletons. Per the germline V gene, CDR1 is LGHNA and CDR2 is YNFKEQ. The length of the CDR3 is 16 residues. V was clipped by 1 base and J by 3 bases, with 13 bases between them. The chain couples TRBV4-2 to TRBJ1-3; D call uncertain. Sequencing was performed on CD4+ or CD8+ T cells sorted from blood, taken in a trial of the OX40 agonist ivuxolimab. This TCR was recovered from an adult with an advanced solid tumor such as melanoma, head and neck, liver or kidney cancer. The CDR3 region is CASSQGTFGVGNTIYF. CDR3 in DNA: TGTGCCAGCAGCCAAGGGACTTTTGGGGTTGGAAACACCATATATTTT.